This T cell receptor beta chain was sequenced for a study of monozygotic twins with inflammatory bowel disease. Overall study results and limits: The analysis did not separate different T cell subtypes. Repertoire similarity matched across concordant and discordant twins, perhaps owing to limited power.

CDR3 length: 13 residues. Germline-derived CDR1 and CDR2 are MNHNY and SVGAGI (reference sequence). UMIs that had a 6-nucleotide sample barcode were put in using template switching. TCRdb re-analyzed the 5' RACE reads; it lists each CDR3 protein once, without DNA. The sample data list 300,000 to 350,000 distinct CDR3 sequences. As regards this clonotype: The antigen is not known.

The clonotype was recovered from a human donor with ulcerative colitis or Crohn's disease, or a healthy co-twin of an affected twin (not recorded which). The sequencing sample was made of blood. The chain carries TRBV6-6 and TRBJ1-2; TCRdb picks TRBD1, but there is no DNA to check that call. The CDR3 reads CASSFLQGGGYTF.